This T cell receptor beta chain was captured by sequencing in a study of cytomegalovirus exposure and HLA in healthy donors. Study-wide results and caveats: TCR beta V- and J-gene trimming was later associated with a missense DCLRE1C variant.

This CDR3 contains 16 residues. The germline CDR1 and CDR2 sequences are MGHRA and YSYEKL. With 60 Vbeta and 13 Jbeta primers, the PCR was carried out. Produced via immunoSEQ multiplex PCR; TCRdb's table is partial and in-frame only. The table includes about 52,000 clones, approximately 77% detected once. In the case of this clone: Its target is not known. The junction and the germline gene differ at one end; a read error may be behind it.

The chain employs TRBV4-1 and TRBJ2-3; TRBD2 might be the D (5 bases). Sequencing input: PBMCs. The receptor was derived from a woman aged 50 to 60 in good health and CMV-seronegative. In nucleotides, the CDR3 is TGCGCCAACAGCCAGGAGCCAGCGGCGAGCACAGATACGCAGTATTTT. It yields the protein CANSQEPAASTDTQYF.